These 8 T cell receptor beta chains came from one sample sequenced in a study of T cells after yellow fever vaccination. MiXCR, run by TCRdb on the 5' RACE reads, gives a single entry per CDR3 protein. The repertoire holds 150,000 to 200,000 distinct CDR3 sequences, with approximately 6.2% as singletons. This material consisted of CD4+ T cells sorted from PBMCs, taken on the day of the first yellow fever vaccination. These TCRs come from a man in his late teens or twenties who received the YFV17D yellow fever vaccine.

V usage is TRBV11-2 and J usage is TRBJ2-2; D possibly matches TRBD1 or TRBD2 (5 bases each). V gave up 5 bases and J gave up 2 bases, with 15 bases separating them. Germline CDR1 SGHAT, CDR2 FQNNGV. The CDR3 consists of 16 residues. As DNA, the CDR3 is TGTGCCAGCAGCCTTCCCGGGGCAGGAAACACCGGGGAGCTGTTTTTT. Its protein product is CASSLPGAGNTGELFF.

This clonotype was observed a handful of times. V is TRBV7-2 and J is TRBJ2-7, with D maybe TRBD1 (5 bases). Trimming took off 1 base at V and 5 bases at J, with 15 bases between the two ends. Germline CDR1 SGHTA, CDR2 FQGNSA. CDR3 length: 15 residues. This chain's CDR3 is CASSLGARTSHEQYF. DNA of the CDR3: TGTGCCAGCAGCTTAGGCGCTAGGACAAGCCACGAGCAGTACTTC.

This clonotype appeared a few times. This chain connects TRBV6-5 to TRBJ1-2, with 7 nucleotides matching TRBD1. This CDR3 contains 13 residues. V lost 4 bases to trimming and J lost 5 bases; unmatched junction nucleotides: 4. Per germline, CDR1 MNHEY and CDR2 SVGAGI. The CDR3 loop reads CASSSTGEYGYTF. CDR3 DNA sequence: TGTGCCAGCAGTTCAACAGGGGAATATGGCTACACCTTC.

This clonotype was seen ten or more times. The chain links TRBV18 to TRBJ1-1; D might be TRBD1 (5 bases). V gave up 0 bases and J gave up 3 bases, with 11 bases separating them. The germline gives CDR1 KGHSH, CDR2 LQKENI. The length of the CDR3 is 15 residues. CDR3 region: CASSPPRQIHTEAFF. The DNA of the CDR3 is TGTGCCAGCTCACCACCACGACAGATTCACACTGAAGCTTTCTTT.

This clonotype has more than one count but fewer than ten. V is TRBV4-1 and J is TRBJ1-2, with D perhaps TRBD1 (5 bases). Germline CDR1 and CDR2: MGHRA and YSYEKL. The CDR3 length is 16 residues. V was pared by 3 bases and J by 4 bases, with 18 bases between. CDR3 sequence (DNA): TGCGCCAGCAGCCAGGATCCGGACACGGACGGCTATGGCTACACCTTC. It encodes CASSQDPDTDGYGYTF.

This clonotype has a count of ten or more. The V and J genes are TRBV7-9 and TRBJ2-3, with a tentative D call TRBD2 (5 bases). The CDR3 extends over 15 amino acids. Germline loops: CDR1 SEHNR, CDR2 FQNEAQ (reference sequence). V lost 4 bases and J lost 5, with 16 bases in between. The CDR3 DNA reads TGTGCCAGCAGCTATGGGGAGTCCCTTGGAGATACGCAGTATTTT. Its translation: CASSYGESLGDTQYF.

This chain links TRBV4-3 with TRBJ2-2; a possible D gene is TRBD1 (6 bases). The germline V and J ends were trimmed by 6 bases and 5 bases, with 16 bases remaining between them. Germline V gene sequence: CDR1 LGHNA, CDR2 YSLEER. The CDR3 is 15 residues long. For the CDR3, the DNA is TGCGCCAGCAGGAAAGGGACAAGGAGGACCGGGGAGCTGTTTTTT. Encoded protein: CASRKGTRRTGELFF.

This clonotype was recorded at least ten times. V usage is TRBV4-2 and J usage is TRBJ2-3; D is perhaps TRBD2 (6 bases). Germline CDR1 LGHNA, CDR2 YNFKEQ. V shed 4 bases and J shed 0 bases, with 17 bases lying between them. The CDR3 totals 17 residues. CDR3 DNA sequence: TGTGCCAGCAGCCGAACTGCCGTTGGGACTAGCACAGATACGCAGTATTTT. Translation gives CASSRTAVGTSTDTQYF.